One sample yielded the 13 T cell receptor beta chains listed below, sequenced in a study of long-term antiretroviral therapy in people with HIV. An immunoSEQ assay, version v3.0, was performed at survey level. TCRdb's copy holds only in-frame clones and misses some; the assay was immunoSEQ multiplex PCR. The sample records 30,000 to 40,000 clones, 60% to 75% being singletons. This specimen consisted of unsorted PBMCs, obtained 3 years after starting antiretroviral therapy. The receptors shown here come from a man aged 45-65 years with HIV.

The CDR3 reads CASSPPGRTTDTQYF. The DNA for the CDR3 is TGTGCCAGCTCACCACCGGGCCGGACCACAGATACGCAGTATTTT. This chain connects TRBV18 to TRBJ2-3; no definite D call. CDR1 KGHSH and CDR2 LQKENI come from the germline V gene. The CDR3 runs to 15 residues. Between the trimmed V and J ends, which lost 0 bases and 2 bases, there was a span of 9 bases.

This clone was seen a handful of times. The chain is built from TRBV6-5 and TRBJ2-1; TRBD2 agrees at 7 bases. The CDR3 has 13 residues. The germline V gene encodes CDR1 MNHEY and CDR2 SVGAGI. The V segment lost 1 base and the J segment 8 bases; nucleotides outside the gene matches: 2. The CDR3 region is CASSYWGGHEQFF. As DNA, the CDR3 is TGTGCCAGCAGTTACTGGGGAGGGCATGAGCAGTTCTTC.

A few counts support this clone. The rearrangement joins TRBV19 to TRBJ1-5; D gene uncertain. V gave up 3 bases and J gave up 7 bases, with 13 bases separating them. This CDR3 has 14 amino acids. The V gene's germline CDR1 is LNHDA and CDR2 SQIVND (reference sequence). The CDR3 loop is CASSMGGKRQPQHF. The CDR3 nucleotides read TGTGCCAGTAGTATGGGAGGGAAAAGGCAGCCCCAGCATTTT.

The rearrangement links TRBV7-9 to TRBJ1-1; D might be TRBD1 (5 bases). Trimming stripped 5 bases from V and 1 base from J, with 14 bases between. This CDR3 spans 15 amino acids. Germline V gene lookup returns CDR1 SEHNR and CDR2 FQNEAQ (reference sequence). The CDR3 DNA sequence: TGTGCCAGCAGCCCCCTGCGGGACGGGAACACTGAAGCTTTCTTT. It yields the protein CASSPLRDGNTEAFF.

This clone was detected only once. The gene calls are TRBV28 and TRBJ2-1, with 7 bases matching TRBD2. Germline V gene sequence: CDR1 MDHEN, CDR2 SYDVKM. The CDR3 runs 14 residues. After removal of 5 bases from V and 8 bases from J, the junction contained 9 bases not matched to a gene. CDR3 coding DNA: TGTGCCAGCAGTCCCTGGGAGGGAGCATATGAGCAGTTCTTC. Its protein is CASSPWEGAYEQFF.

The V and J genes are TRBV5-4 and TRBJ2-2, with D possibly TRBD2 on 6 matching bases. Trimming removed 4 bases at V and 7 bases at J, with 17 bases between. Germline V CDR1 and CDR2: SGHNT, YYREEE (reference sequence). The CDR3 runs 15 residues. As DNA, the CDR3 is TGTGCCAGCAGCCCAACTTTAGGAGCGGGCGGGGAGCTGTTTTTT. Protein sequence: CASSPTLGAGGELFF.

The chain employs TRBV25-1 and TRBJ1-2, with 7 bases that match TRBD1. The CDR3 consists of 17 residues. Losses at the gene ends were 1 base for V and 0 bases for J; bases not matched to a gene: 8. Germline V gives CDR1 MGHDK, CDR2 SYGVNS. CDR3 sequence reads: CASSESSDRASNYGYTF. The CDR3 DNA sequence: TGTGCCAGCAGTGAATCATCCGACAGGGCATCTAACTATGGCTACACCTTC.

This chain connects TRBV28 to TRBJ1-2; D is unresolved. CDR3 length equals 13 residues. Germline CDR1 reads MDHEN; CDR2 reads SYDVKM. V lost 6 bases, J lost 4 bases, and 12 bases lay in between. CDR3 amino acids: CASSPSFAYGYTF. The CDR3, as DNA: TGTGCCAGCAGCCCGTCTTTTGCCTATGGCTACACCTTC.

This chain links TRBV10-2 with TRBJ1-6; 9 nucleotides line up with TRBD1. The CDR3 runs 14 residues. The germline CDR1 and CDR2 sequences are WSHSY and SAAADI. Trimming cost V 6 bases and J 7 bases; bases outside gene matches: 4. CDR3 nucleotides: TGCGCCAGCAGGCCGGGACAGGGAAATTCACCCCTCCACTTT. Amino acids: CASRPGQGNSPLHF.

The chain employs TRBV7-9 and TRBJ1-4; no reliable D call. Germline loops: CDR1 SEHNR, CDR2 FQNEAQ (reference sequence). V was clipped by 4 bases and J by 8 bases, with 8 bases between them. There are 12 residues in the CDR3. Written as DNA, the CDR3 is TGTGCCAGCAGCTACGTACGGGAAAAACTGTTTTTT. Translating gives CASSYVREKLFF.

The rearrangement joins TRBV7-9 to TRBJ1-3; D is ambiguous. Between the trimmed V and J ends, which lost 1 base and 0 bases, there was a span of 4 bases. The CDR3 is 14 amino acids. In germline, CDR1 is SEHNR, CDR2 FQNEAQ (reference sequence). The CDR3 DNA is TGTGCCAGCAGCTTAGTACTCTCTGGAAACACCATATATTTT. Translating gives CASSLVLSGNTIYF.

This clone was seen only once. This sequence joins TRBV6-5 and TRBJ1-5; D is unclear. Germline CDR1 and CDR2: MNHEY and SVGAGI. The CDR3 runs 14 residues. Trimming shortened V by 6 bases and J by 6 bases, and 15 bases separated the two germline ends. As DNA, the CDR3 is TGTGCCAGCAGGGGTCGACCGGCGGGTCAGCCCCAGCATTTT. It is translated as CASRGRPAGQPQHF.

A few counts support this clone. This chain links TRBV10-3 with TRBJ2-7; D is perhaps TRBD2 (5 bases). V lost 6 bases and J 5 bases, leaving 14 bases between the germline ends. This CDR3 has 13 residues. CDR1 is ENHRY and CDR2 is SYGVKD in the germline V gene. The CDR3 reads CAIRAARDNEQYF. As DNA, the CDR3 is TGTGCCATCAGAGCCGCCCGGGATAACGAGCAGTACTTC.